This T cell receptor beta chain was profiled in a study of vaccination effects on CD4 cells after COVID-19. The sample holds a few counts of this clone. Its antigen is not known. Libraries were prepared by immunoSEQ multiplex PCR; TCRdb keeps only in-frame clonotypes and omits some of them. This sample carries about 69,000 clones, 76% of them seen once, and the ten largest clones take roughly 0.94%. The CDR3 loop spans 14 amino acids. V was clipped by 6 bases and J by 5 bases; unmatched bases: 6. The germline V gene encodes CDR1 SNHLY and CDR2 FYNNEI. Expansion of antigen-specific CD4+ T cells with viral peptide pools was carried out by the ViraFEST assay before sequencing. After less than 11 days in culture, the CD4+ T cells were isolated. Vaccination of participants consisted of two doses of either the BNT162b2 or mRNA-1273 vaccine.

The TCR originated in a human donor who received a COVID-19 vaccine. This sample comprised CD4+ T cells from PBMCs cultured with HCoV-OC43 spike peptides, obtained after COVID-19 vaccination. Noted subset: HCoV-OC43 spike overlapping peptide pool stimulation. The rearrangement joins TRBV2 to TRBJ1-5; 8 positions match TRBD1. Written as DNA, the CDR3 is TGTGCCAGCAGGGGACAGGTCCAAGATCAGCCCCAGCATTTT. Its translation: CASRGQVQDQPQHF.